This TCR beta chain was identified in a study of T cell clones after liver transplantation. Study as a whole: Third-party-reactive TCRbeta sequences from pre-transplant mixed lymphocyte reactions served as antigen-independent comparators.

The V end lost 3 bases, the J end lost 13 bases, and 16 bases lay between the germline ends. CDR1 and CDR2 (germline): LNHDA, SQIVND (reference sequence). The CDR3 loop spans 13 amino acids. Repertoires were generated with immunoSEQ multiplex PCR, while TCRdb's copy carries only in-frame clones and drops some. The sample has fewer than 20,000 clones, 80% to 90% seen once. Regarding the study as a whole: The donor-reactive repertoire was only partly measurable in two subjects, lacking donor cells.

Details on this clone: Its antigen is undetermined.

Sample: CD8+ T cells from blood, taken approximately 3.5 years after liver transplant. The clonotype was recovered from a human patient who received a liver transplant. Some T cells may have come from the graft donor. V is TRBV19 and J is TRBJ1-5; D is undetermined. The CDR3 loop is CASSIAPRAIQHF. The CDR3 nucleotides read TGTGCCAGTAGTATCGCCCCCCGGGCCATTCAGCATTTT.